The TCR beta chain under discussion was sequenced for a study of metastatic and nonmetastatic thyroid tumors. Study overall: Across peripheral blood and tumor or nodule tissue samples taken from malignant and benign thyroid patients, the repertoires were compared with one another.

Original processing methods: What underpinned the distant-metastasis classifier for papillary thyroid cancer was the set of CDR3 differences across clinicopathological groups. MiXCR re-clonotyped the PCR reads for TCRdb. The V and J calls reflect TCRdb's pipeline rather than the authors' work. The sample includes about 38,000 clones, approximately 51% of them seen just once. The length of the CDR3 is 14 residues. Germline values: CDR1 DFQATT, CDR2 SNEGSKA (reference sequence). J was trimmed by 7 bases and V by 8 bases; bases with no gene match: 10. For this clone: The antigen is not known.

Study conclusions and caveats: TCR beta diversity was reportedly significantly higher in malignant thyroid tumors than benign nodules, in blood and tumor.

Every patient was untreated before thyroid surgery. This TCR came from a male donor with papillary thyroid cancer or a benign thyroid nodule (not recorded which). Some clones in this sample may be carry-over from other donors' samples. V gene TRBV20-1 combines with J gene TRBJ2-7; 14 nucleotides line up with TRBD2. Sequencing input: tumor tissue. CDR3 amino acids: CSCLPGLAGEEQYF. CDR3 bases: TGCAGTTGCCTTCCGGGACTAGCGGGAGAAGAGCAGTACTTC.